Only a few counts were recorded for the clone carrying this TCR beta chain. Its matching antigen is unknown. The entry originates in a study of T-cell reconstitution after alpha-beta-depleted transplantation in children. The library targeted TCRbeta and was prepared with unique molecular identifiers. MiXCR, run by TCRdb on the PCR reads, gives a single entry per CDR3 protein. The sample records fewer than 550,000 distinct CDR3 sequences, 10% to 12% being singletons. The study, taken as a whole, reports: Hyperexpanded clones declined; after one year, newly produced T cells mostly supplied diversity. Some patients owed their high day-60 TCRbeta diversity to surviving recipient T cells and thymic progenitors. Expanded clones from the graft, numbering several hundred, reportedly supplied alpha-beta T cells about two months after transplant.

The CDR3 is 13 residues long. V shed 4 bases and J shed 15 bases, with 18 bases lying between them. Germline V gene sequence: CDR1 KGHDR, CDR2 SFDVKD. Here the sequenced sample was PBMCs, mostly from graft donor cells, taken 180 days after TCRalphabeta/CD19-depleted stem cell transplant. The chain has TRBV24-1 and TRBJ2-1; weak D call: TRBD2 (5 bases). This receptor was obtained from a female patient aged 2-9 years who had a stem cell transplant for aplastic anemia, so the T cells may come from the graft donor. The CDR3 DNA reads as TGTGCCACCAGTGACCCTGGACTCTCTGTTGCGTTCTTC. Its translation: CATSDPGLSVAFF.